The 2 T cell receptor beta chains presented below share a single source sample, sequenced in a study of regulatory T cells in long-lasting Graves disease. As to time point: newly diagnosed GD, antithyroid drugs for less than 3 months. There was RNA extracted from PBMCs, and the TCR library was made from it. With iRepertoire HTBI primers and Arm-PCR of CDR3 regions, TCR beta libraries were built. TCRdb re-analysed the multiplex PCR reads in MiXCR, keeping a single row per CDR3 protein. The data contain about 530,000 distinct CDR3 sequences, around 15% of them seen just once; the ten biggest clones take up roughly 25%. The sample was also reused in another study, on T cells in Graves' hyperthyroidism and ophthalmopathy.

The sample was peripheral blood mononuclear cells (PBMCs), taken at new diagnosis, from a patient treated with antithyroid drugs. Receptors originate from a woman aged 35-65 years with Graves disease.

This clonotype came up many times. This chain joins TRBV3-1 and TRBJ2-2, with D hard to call. The V end lost 6 bases, the J end lost 5 bases, and 7 bases lay between the germline ends. The germline V gene encodes CDR1 LGHDT and CDR2 YNNKEL (reference sequence). The CDR3 is made up of 12 amino acids. The CDR3 region has the DNA TGTGCCAGCAGTGACGGGACCGGGGAGCTGTTTTTT. Translated: CASSDGTGELFF.

This clonotype was picked up a small number of times. This sequence joins TRBV27 and TRBJ1-1; tentatively, D is TRBD1 (5 bases). CDR1 and CDR2 from the germline V gene are MNHEY and SMNVEV (reference sequence). The CDR3 length is 15 residues. The V gene lost 2 bases and the J gene lost 1 base, with 11 bases spanning the gap. The CDR3 DNA reads as TGTGCCAGCAGTTTAAGGGGCTTACAGAACACTGAAGCTTTCTTT. Its protein is CASSLRGLQNTEAFF.